Listed here are 27 T cell receptor beta chains from one sample, sequenced in a study of blood T cell repertoires in COVID-19 (dated by TCRdb to 2020 to 2022). To prepare the library, the immunoSEQ multiplex PCR assay was applied. In its TCRdb copy, this immuneACCESS table keeps in-frame sequences only and misses some clones. Where compared with another copy, unresolved V genes explain less than half of these, and the others have no known cause. The table for this sample lists roughly 220,000 clones; 84% of them were counted only once. The top ten hold around 20% of the sample. The sample taken for sequencing was peripheral blood. The receptors were sampled from a man under 40 with active or convalescent COVID-19.

The chain recombines TRBV6-5 with TRBJ1-6; the match to TRBD1 covers 8 bases. J gave up 6 bases and V 5 bases, and 0 bases lay outside the gene matches. Germline CDR1 MNHEY, CDR2 SVGAGI. This CDR3 has 13 residues. The CDR3 region has the DNA TGTGCCAGCAGTACAGGGGGTAATTCACCCCTCCACTTT. This translates into CASSTGGNSPLHF.

This chain joins TRBV19 and TRBJ1-5; D is perhaps TRBD1 (6 bases). This CDR3 is built from 15 residues. Germline assignment: CDR1 LNHDA and CDR2 SQIVND (reference sequence). V shed 6 bases and J shed 6 bases, with 18 bases lying between them. This CDR3 is CASRGQSGHTQPQHF. CDR3 DNA sequence: TGTGCCAGTAGGGGTCAGTCGGGACACACTCAGCCCCAGCATTTT.

This clone was recorded many times. This sequence joins TRBV7-9 and TRBJ2-5; D not certain. The V gene lost 3 bases and the J gene lost 5 bases, with 13 bases spanning the gap. Germline V lookup: CDR1 SEHNR, CDR2 FQNEAQ (reference sequence). This CDR3 is built from 14 residues. This CDR3 is CASSFGSLLETQYF. CDR3 sequence (DNA): TGTGCCAGCAGCTTCGGTAGCCTTCTTGAGACCCAGTACTTC. The full variable domain, with the rest looked up from reference TRBV7-9 and TRBJ2-5, is DTGVSQNPRHKITKRGQNVTFRCDPISEHNRLYWYRQTLGQGPEFLTYFQNEAQLEKSRLLSDRFSAERPKGSFSTLEIQRTEQGDSAMYLCASSFGSLLETQYFGPGTRLLVL.

This chain connects TRBV28 to TRBJ2-3, with D maybe TRBD2 (6 bases). The CDR3 consists of 16 residues. Germline V lookup: CDR1 MDHEN, CDR2 SYDVKM. The V and J ends lost 4 bases and 6 bases respectively, with 20 bases between them. The DNA for the CDR3 is TGTGCCAGCAGTTCCCCCTCGGCGGGATTACTCGATACGCAGTATTTT. This sequence encodes CASSSPSAGLLDTQYF.

The chain carries TRBV28 and TRBJ1-5; no clear D gene. Looked up from germline, CDR1 is MDHEN and CDR2 is SYDVKM. There are 12 residues in the CDR3. V lost 7 bases and J lost 0, with 4 bases in between. CDR3 sequence reads: CASNGSNQPQHF. In DNA form, the CDR3 reads TGTGCCAGCAACGGTAGCAATCAGCCCCAGCATTTT. The whole variable domain, remainder taken from reference TRBV28 and TRBJ1-5, is DVKVTQSSRYLVKRTGEKVFLECVQDMDHENMFWYRQDPGLGLRLIYFSYDVKMKEKGDIPEGYSVSREKKERFSLILESASTNQTSMYLCASNGSNQPQHFGDGTRLSIL.

The V call is TRBV19, the J call TRBJ2-7; weak D call: TRBD1 (6 bases). Trimming left V 3 bases short and J 2 bases short, with 14 bases between. Germline loops: CDR1 LNHDA, CDR2 SQIVND (reference sequence). The CDR3 loop spans 15 amino acids. The CDR3 DNA reads TGTGCCAGTAGTATCGCGGCAGGGACAACCTACGAGCAGTACTTC. As protein: CASSIAAGTTYEQYF.

With regard to this clone: Distinct nucleotide sequences in the sample also encode this CDR3. V gene TRBV5-1 combines with J gene TRBJ2-7, with 12 bases matching TRBD2. There are 14 residues in the CDR3. CDR1 SGHRS and CDR2 YFSETQ come from the germline V gene. V shed 3 bases, J shed 4 bases, and the junction held 2 bases outside the gene matches. The CDR3 bases are TGCGCCAGCAGCTGGACTAGCGGGGTTTACGAGCAGTACTTC. Translated: CASSWTSGVYEQYF.

V usage is TRBV4-2 and J usage is TRBJ2-7; 7 bases are a match to TRBD2. This CDR3 is 17 amino acids long. V shed 2 bases, J shed 2 bases, and the junction held 12 bases outside the gene matches. In germline, CDR1 is LGHNA, CDR2 YNFKEQ. The CDR3 DNA reads TGTGCCAGCAGCCAATTTGTTACCAGCGGGATAGCCTACGAGCAGTACTTC. Encoded protein: CASSQFVTSGIAYEQYF.

The chain joins TRBV5-4 to TRBJ2-1, with 12 bases fitting TRBD2. J was trimmed by 5 bases and V by 0 bases; bases with no gene match: 9. This CDR3 has 18 amino acids. Germline assignment: CDR1 SGHNT and CDR2 YYREEE (reference sequence). CDR3 sequence: CASSLDLAGGPVHNEQFF. CDR3 in DNA: TGTGCCAGCAGCTTGGACCTAGCGGGAGGGCCAGTCCACAATGAGCAGTTCTTC.

This clone appeared a single time. This chain joins TRBV3-1 (or the pseudogene TRBV3-2) and TRBJ1-5, with D tentatively TRBD1 (5 bases). There are 15 residues in the CDR3. V was cut by 2 bases and J by 0 bases, with 8 bases left in between. CDR1 LGHDT and CDR2 YNNKEL come from the germline V gene (reference sequence). CDR3 amino acids: CASSQSGGSNQPQHF. The CDR3 DNA is TGTGCCAGCAGCCAATCCGGGGGTAGCAATCAGCCCCAGCATTTT.

V is TRBV28 and J is TRBJ1-1; the D gene is possibly TRBD1 (5 bases). CDR1 MDHEN and CDR2 SYDVKM come from the germline V gene. There are 11 residues in the CDR3. V lost 5 bases and J lost 10, with 11 bases in between. The CDR3, as DNA: TGTGCCAGCAGTCAGGGTAGATTAGCTTTCTTT. Translation gives CASSQGRLAFF.

The V gene is TRBV12-3 or TRBV12-4, the J gene TRBJ1-4; D might be TRBD1 (5 bases). V lost 8 bases and J 7 bases, leaving 14 bases between the germline ends. CDR3 size: 13 residues. The CDR3, as DNA: TGTGCCAGCTTGCGGCCGGGGGGTGAAAAACTGTTTTTT. Translating gives CASLRPGGEKLFF.

V gene TRBV18 combines with J gene TRBJ2-1; 9 positions agree with TRBD2. V trimming: 1 base; J trimming: 8 bases; junction bases outside the gene matches: 9. The length of the CDR3 is 16 residues. Germline loops: CDR1 KGHSH, CDR2 LQKENI. CDR3 protein: CASSPLAGGPSYEQFF. As DNA, the CDR3 is TGTGCCAGCTCACCACTGGCGGGAGGGCCCTCTTATGAGCAGTTCTTC.

The rearrangement uses TRBV6-6 and TRBJ1-6, with D possibly matching TRBD1 (6 bases). The V gene's germline CDR1 is MNHNY and CDR2 SVGAGI (reference sequence). This CDR3 contains 12 residues. V shed 8 bases and J shed 9 bases, with 11 bases lying between them. CDR3 loop: CASGGGGSPLHF. The CDR3 bases are TGTGCCAGCGGGGGGGGCGGTTCACCCCTCCACTTT.

The CDR3 region has the DNA TGTGCCAGCAGTGACAGGGGGCGGTGGTCGAATACGCAGTATTTT. It yields the protein CASSDRGRWSNTQYF. This sequence joins TRBV6-2 or TRBV6-3 and TRBJ2-3, with 10 bases identical to TRBD1. Trimming at V came to 5 bases and at J to 7 bases, leaving 9 bases not matched to a gene. The germline V gene has CDR1 MNHEY and CDR2 SVGEGT. The CDR3 loop spans 15 amino acids.

The chain employs TRBV7-2 and TRBJ1-1; 8 bases map to TRBD1. The junction had 7 bases not matched to a gene; V was cut back by 5 bases and J by 5 bases. Per the germline V gene, CDR1 is SGHTA and CDR2 is FQGNSA. The CDR3 loop spans 14 amino acids. CDR3: CASSATGVRTEAFF. As DNA, the CDR3 is TGTGCCAGCAGCGCGACAGGGGTAAGGACTGAAGCTTTCTTT.

This rearrangement joins TRBV27 to TRBJ2-1, with D hard to call. The V and J ends lost 2 bases and 3 bases respectively, with 8 bases between them. The CDR3 spans 14 residues. Germline V gene lookup returns CDR1 MNHEY and CDR2 SMNVEV (reference sequence). CDR3 sequence: CASSLGVDYNEQFF. The CDR3 DNA is TGTGCCAGCAGTTTAGGAGTAGACTACAATGAGCAGTTCTTC.

V gene TRBV29-1 combines with J gene TRBJ1-4; D unclear. CDR3 length: 13 residues. V lost 4 bases, J lost 8 bases, and 14 bases lay in between. Germline V gene data show CDR1 as SQVTM and CDR2 as ANQGSEA. CDR3 nucleotides: TGCAGCGTTGTTCGCCCGGAGGTCGAAAAACTGTTTTTT. It yields the protein CSVVRPEVEKLFF.

The J gene is TRBJ1-1, the V gene TRBV3-1 (or the pseudogene TRBV3-2), with D unclear. The CDR3 covers 14 residues. The V gene's germline CDR1 is LGHDT and CDR2 YNNKEL (reference sequence). V was shortened by 0 bases and J by 3 bases, with 8 bases between the two germline ends. CDR3 protein: CASSQDLRDTEAFF. CDR3 coding DNA: TGTGCCAGCAGCCAAGATTTGAGGGACACTGAAGCTTTCTTT.

This clone has only one observation. The rearrangement joins TRBV19 to TRBJ2-2; D may be TRBD1 (6 bases). Trimming shortened V by 6 bases and J by 3 bases, and 14 bases separated the two germline ends. CDR1 is LNHDA and CDR2 is SQIVND in the germline V gene (reference sequence). The CDR3 sequence is 15 residues long. The CDR3 sequence is CASRALDSYTGELFF. CDR3 in DNA: TGTGCCAGTAGGGCACTGGACAGCTACACCGGGGAGCTGTTTTTT.

V and J are TRBV5-1 and TRBJ2-3, with 9 bases identical to TRBD2. Looked up from germline, CDR1 is SGHRS and CDR2 is YFSETQ. The CDR3 has 14 residues. V lost 1 base, J lost 5 bases, and 2 bases stayed unmatched. The CDR3 is CASSLSSGGDTQYF. Here the CDR3 DNA reads TGCGCCAGCAGCTTGAGTAGCGGGGGAGATACGCAGTATTTT.

Only one count was recorded for this clone. CDR3 sequence reads: CATSKQGSYNEQFF. The CDR3 bases are TGTGCCACGTCAAAACAGGGGTCCTACAATGAGCAGTTCTTC. J is TRBJ2-1 and V is TRBV24-1; 7 positions agree with TRBD1. Losses at the gene ends were 10 bases for V and 1 base for J; bases not matched to a gene: 6. Germline CDR1 reads KGHDR; CDR2 reads SFDVKD. The CDR3 contains 14 residues.

This clone occurred once. The chain employs TRBV18 and TRBJ1-1; no clear D. CDR1 and CDR2 from the germline V gene are KGHSH and LQKENI. The CDR3 loop spans 13 amino acids. The V end lost 3 bases, the J end lost 0 bases, and 5 bases lay between the germline ends. In DNA form, the CDR3 reads TGTGCCAGCTCACCGACACTGAACACTGAAGCTTTCTTT. Amino acids: CASSPTLNTEAFF.

J is TRBJ2-3 and V is TRBV28, with a weak D call TRBD2 (5 bases). The CDR3 sequence is 14 residues long. Germline CDR1 is MDHEN and CDR2 is SYDVKM. The germline V and J ends were trimmed by 6 bases and 1 base, with 11 bases remaining between them. CDR3 coding DNA: TGTGCCAGCAGAATTGGGAGTGGCACAGATACGCAGTATTTT. Protein: CASRIGSGTDTQYF. Together with reference TRBV28 and TRBJ2-3, the CDR3 gives the full variable domain: DVKVTQSSRYLVKRTGEKVFLECVQDMDHENMFWYRQDPGLGLRLIYFSYDVKMKEKGDIPEGYSVSREKKERFSLILESASTNQTSMYLCASRIGSGTDTQYFGPGTRLTVL.

The chain couples TRBV6-2 or TRBV6-3 to TRBJ1-1, with D possibly TRBD1 on 6 matching bases. The CDR3 extends over 13 amino acids. The germline V gene encodes CDR1 MNHEY and CDR2 SVGEGT. Deletions cut 6 bases from V and 10 bases from J, with 18 bases between. The CDR3 spells CASSLIMRGGAFF. The CDR3 DNA reads TGTGCCAGCAGCCTGATTATGAGGGGGGGAGCTTTCTTT.

This chain's CDR3 is CSVPTSGREVETQYF. The CDR3 DNA is TGCAGCGTGCCAACTAGCGGGAGGGAAGTTGAGACCCAGTACTTC. The J gene is TRBJ2-5, the V gene TRBV29-1; 13 bases are shared with TRBD2. Germline V lookup: CDR1 SQVTM, CDR2 ANQGSEA. V lost 6 bases and J lost 5; bases outside the gene matches: 9. This CDR3 has 15 residues. The full variable domain, with the rest looked up from reference TRBV29-1 and TRBJ2-5, is SAVISQKPSRDICQRGTSLTIQCQVDSQVTMMFWYRQQPGQSLTLIATANQGSEATYESGFVIDKFPISRPNLTFSTLTVSNMSPEDSSIYLCSVPTSGREVETQYFGPGTRLLVL.

The chain carries TRBV11-2 and TRBJ2-1; 10 nucleotides align to TRBD1. CDR3 length equals 17 residues. Trimming at V came to 2 bases and at J to 1 base, leaving 5 bases not matched to a gene. Germline V gene sequence: CDR1 SGHAT, CDR2 FQNNGV. CDR3 coding DNA: TGTGCCAGCAGCTTAAGCCGGGACAGGGGTTCCTACAATGAGCAGTTCTTC. The encoded protein is CASSLSRDRGSYNEQFF.